A selection of T cell receptor beta chains follows, all from one sample in a study of blood T cell repertoires in COVID-19. TCRdb's table, derived via immunoSEQ multiplex PCR, lists solely in-frame clones and lacks some. The sample records roughly 190,000 clones, around nine tenths being singletons. What was sequenced was peripheral blood. These receptors were taken from a man between 65 and 85 years old with acute or convalescent COVID-19. Each CDR3 is given with its conserved first and last residue. Each record gives: CDR3 DNA, CDR3 protein, clone size, V gene, D gene, J gene. A D gene is named only where the DNA matches it firmly. Size is omitted from some rows. Given values are once, few, many or a class for expanded clones.

TGTGCCAGCAGGGCGAGGTCTTCCTACGAGCAGTACTTC | CASRARSSYEQYF | NA | TRBV28 | NA | TRBJ2-7
TGTGCCAGCAGCTTACTCGATCAGAGGGCCCTCCACTTT | CASSLLDQRALHF | NA | TRBV7-9 | NA | TRBJ1-6
TGTGCCAGCACGGTTGGGGCCAACGTCCTGACTTTC | CASTVGANVLTF | NA | TRBV9 | NA | TRBJ2-6
TGTGCCAGCTCACCAGCGACAGGGATCTGGTCACCCCTCCACTTT | CASSPATGIWSPLHF | NA | TRBV18 | TRBD1 | TRBJ1-6
TGTGCCAGCAGTGAAAGCGGGAGCTCCTACAATGAGCAGTTCTTC | CASSESGSSYNEQFF | NA | TRBV9 | TRBD2 | TRBJ2-1
TGTGCCAGCACCGCGGGACAGGGGAACACCGGGGAGCTGTTTTTT | CASTAGQGNTGELFF | few | TRBV6-6 | TRBD1 | TRBJ2-2
TGTGCCTGGTCCCGGGACAGTAATGAGCAGTTCTTC | CAWSRDSNEQFF | NA | TRBV30 | TRBD1 | TRBJ2-1
TGTGCCAGCAGCTCAGGTGGGCAGAACACTGAAGCTTTCTTT | CASSSGGQNTEAFF | NA | TRBV5-4 | NA | TRBJ1-1
TGTGCCAGCAGCCAAGAGGCCAGAGCGCTAGCGGGGGGGCAAGCAGATACGCAGTATTTT | CASSQEARALAGGQADTQYF | NA | TRBV4-2 | TRBD2 | TRBJ2-3
TGTGCCAGCAGGGAAAGTACAGGGAGTCAGCCCCAGCATTTT | CASRESTGSQPQHF | NA | TRBV2 | NA | TRBJ1-5
TGTGCCAGCGCAGCAACTGAGGGTTGGACCGGGGAGCTGTTTTTT | CASAATEGWTGELFF | few | TRBV28 | NA | TRBJ2-2
TGCGCCAGCAGCCGCCAAGCGCAAATGGCAGATACGCAGTATTTT | CASSRQAQMADTQYF | NA | TRBV4-1 | NA | TRBJ2-3
TGTGCCAGCAGCTTCTTGGCAGGGCCTCCAGATACGCAGTATTTT | CASSFLAGPPDTQYF | NA | TRBV7-6 | NA | TRBJ2-3
TGTGCCAGCTCACCCACGCACGGACAGGGGGCGCAAGACTATGGCTACACCTTC | CASSPTHGQGAQDYGYTF | once | TRBV18 | TRBD1 | TRBJ1-2
TGTGCCACCCAAAAAGGGACAGGGCTTCCCGAGCAGTACTTC | CATQKGTGLPEQYF | NA | TRBV28 | TRBD1 | TRBJ2-7
TGTGCCAGCAGCTCCGGGACTAGCGGGAGACTCGGGGAGCAGTTCTTC | CASSSGTSGRLGEQFF | once | TRBV11-2 | TRBD2 | TRBJ2-1
TGTGCCAGCAGCGCCAGCGGGCGGGGAAATACGCAGTATTTT | CASSASGRGNTQYF | once | TRBV5-4 | NA | TRBJ2-3
TGTGCCAGCAGAAGTACAGGGGGCCGGGAGACCCAGTACTTC | CASRSTGGRETQYF | NA | TRBV7-2 | TRBD1 | TRBJ2-5
TGTGCCACCAGTGAGAGAGCGGGGGGTGCCTACAATGAGCAGTTCTTC | CATSERAGGAYNEQFF | NA | TRBV24-1 | TRBD2 | TRBJ2-1
TGTGCCAGCAGCCCCCCGCAGACAGGGGACGAGCAGTACTTC | CASSPPQTGDEQYF | NA | TRBV9 | TRBD1 | TRBJ2-7
TGTGCCAGCAGCGAGACAGGGACCCAAACCGGGGAGCTGTTTTTT | CASSETGTQTGELFF | NA | TRBV9 | TRBD1 | TRBJ2-2
TGCGCCAGCAGCTTGGACAGGTCTTCCTACGAGCAGTACTTC | CASSLDRSSYEQYF | NA | TRBV5-1 | NA | TRBJ2-7
TGCGCCAGCAGCCAAGATCGGCGACAGCGTGGTGAGCAGTACTTC | CASSQDRRQRGEQYF | NA | TRBV4-3 | NA | TRBJ2-7
TGCGCCAGCAGCCAAGATAACTTCTCCTACAATGAGCAGTTCTTC | CASSQDNFSYNEQFF | NA | TRBV4-3 | NA | TRBJ2-1
TGTGCCAGCAGTCGGACTGTCTACAATGAGCAGTTCTTC | CASSRTVYNEQFF | NA | TRBV6-5 | NA | TRBJ2-1
TGTGCCAGCAGTGACGGGACTAGCGGGAACATTCAGTACTTC | CASSDGTSGNIQYF | NA | TRBV2 | TRBD2 | TRBJ2-4
TGTGCCAGCAGTGAAGGGGGGAGGGTGGATGGCTACACCTTC | CASSEGGRVDGYTF | once | TRBV6-1 | NA | TRBJ1-2
TGTGCCAGCAGAGAGAGGGGGGGGACCTACAATGAGCAGTTCTTC | CASRERGGTYNEQFF | NA | TRBV7-2 | NA | TRBJ2-1
TGTGCCACCGCTTTAAGCCTGAGCTCCTACAATGAGCAGTTCTTC | CATALSLSSYNEQFF | NA | TRBV6-5 | NA | TRBJ2-1
TGTGCCAGCAGAATGACAGCACGGGGGGGCGGCTACACCTTC | CASRMTARGGGYTF | NA | TRBV27 | NA | TRBJ1-2
TGTGCCAGCAGTTACTCTCCACGCGGAGCCTACGAGCAGTACTTC | CASSYSPRGAYEQYF | NA | TRBV6-5 | NA | TRBJ2-7
TGTGCCAGTAGTGCCAGGGTTAGCTCCTACAATGAGCAGTTCTTC | CASSARVSSYNEQFF | NA | TRBV19 | NA | TRBJ2-1
TGCAGCGCCCGGGGACTAGTTGCTTCAGATACGCAGTATTTT | CSARGLVASDTQYF | NA | TRBV29-1 | TRBD2 | TRBJ2-3
TGTGCCAGCAGCTTAGATCTCCCTTATTACAATGAGCAGTTCTTC | CASSLDLPYYNEQFF | NA | TRBV11-2 | NA | TRBJ2-1
TGTGCCAGCAGCCACCAAACCGGGACATTATACAACTATGGCTACACCTTC | CASSHQTGTLYNYGYTF | NA | TRBV4-2 | NA | TRBJ1-2
TGCGCCAGCAGCTTGGTTAGGACTAGCGGGAGGAGTGACCCTGTAGGGACCCAGTACTTC | CASSLVRTSGRSDPVGTQYF | NA | TRBV5-1 | TRBD2 | TRBJ2-5
TGTGCCAGCAGCCGCAGGGGCTGGGGCTACACCTTC | CASSRRGWGYTF | NA | TRBV5-6 | NA | TRBJ1-2
TGTGCCATCCGTTCCCCGGGGGGGGTAAATGAAAAACTGTTTTTT | CAIRSPGGVNEKLFF | NA | TRBV10-3 | NA | TRBJ1-4
TGTGCCAGCAGCCAACCTAGCGGGAGGAGTCACAATGAGCAGTTCTTC | CASSQPSGRSHNEQFF | NA | TRBV3-1/TRBV3-2 | TRBD2 | TRBJ2-1
TGTGCCTGCCCCGACCCGACAGGGGATGGCTACACCTTC | CACPDPTGDGYTF | NA | TRBV30 | TRBD1 | TRBJ1-2
TGTGCCAGCAACGAGGACAGCCACCCCTATGGCTACACCTTC | CASNEDSHPYGYTF | NA | TRBV19 | NA | TRBJ1-2
TGTGCCAGCAGTCCCGGAGTTAGCGGGGCGATAAGTACAGATACGCAGTATTTT | CASSPGVSGAISTDTQYF | once | TRBV27 | TRBD2 | TRBJ2-3
TGTGCCAGCACTACCCCCAGGGAGCAGTACTTC | CASTTPREQYF | NA | TRBV28 | NA | TRBJ2-7
TGTGCCAGCAGTCCAGGGGGGTGGGAGCAGTACTTC | CASSPGGWEQYF | NA | TRBV12-3/TRBV12-4 | NA | TRBJ2-7
TGTGCCAGCAGTGTACAGGGGGCGGTCGATGAGCAGTTCTTC | CASSVQGAVDEQFF | NA | TRBV7-3 | TRBD1 | TRBJ2-1
TGCAGCGTTGCAGGGGGCGGAGGTGAAAAACTGTTTTTT | CSVAGGGGEKLFF | NA | TRBV29-1 | TRBD1 | TRBJ1-4
TGTGCCAGCAGCCTACTAGCGCTCGGTTCCTACGAGCAGTACTTC | CASSLLALGSYEQYF | NA | TRBV2 | TRBD2 | TRBJ2-7
TGCAGCGTTGAGGAGAGCGGAGGGGAGCAGTTCTTC | CSVEESGGEQFF | NA | TRBV29-1 | NA | TRBJ2-1
TGTGCCGGTGACCGGGGGGACAATGAGCAGTTCTTC | CAGDRGDNEQFF | few | TRBV2 | TRBD2 | TRBJ2-1
TGTGCCACCTGGGGGACTAGCGGGAGGACTTTAACCTACGAGCAGTACTTC | CATWGTSGRTLTYEQYF | NA | TRBV5-8 | TRBD2 | TRBJ2-7
TGTGCCATCAGTGATCCCGGTGCAACTAATGAAAAACTGTTTTTT | CAISDPGATNEKLFF | NA | TRBV10-3 | NA | TRBJ1-4